This T cell receptor (beta chain) was documented in a study of cytomegalovirus exposure and HLA in healthy donors. The PCR employed 60 Vbeta primers together with 13 Jbeta primers. Assay: immunoSEQ multiplex PCR; the TCRdb copy retains only in-frame clones and omits some. The sample consists of some 120,000 clones, more than 60% of them appearing once. J lost 9 bases, V lost 4 bases, and 13 bases had no gene match. This CDR3 contains 15 residues. Germline V lookup: CDR1 SGHTA, CDR2 FQGNSA. The source material was PBMCs. The chain recombines TRBV7-2 with TRBJ2-5, with 8 nucleotides matching TRBD2. This receptor was obtained from a woman between 50 and 59 years old in good health and CMV-seropositive. CDR3 bases: TGTGCCAGCAGCTCTGGATCCGGGACTAGTTTCCCCCAGTACTTC. It specifies CASSSGSGTSFPQYF.